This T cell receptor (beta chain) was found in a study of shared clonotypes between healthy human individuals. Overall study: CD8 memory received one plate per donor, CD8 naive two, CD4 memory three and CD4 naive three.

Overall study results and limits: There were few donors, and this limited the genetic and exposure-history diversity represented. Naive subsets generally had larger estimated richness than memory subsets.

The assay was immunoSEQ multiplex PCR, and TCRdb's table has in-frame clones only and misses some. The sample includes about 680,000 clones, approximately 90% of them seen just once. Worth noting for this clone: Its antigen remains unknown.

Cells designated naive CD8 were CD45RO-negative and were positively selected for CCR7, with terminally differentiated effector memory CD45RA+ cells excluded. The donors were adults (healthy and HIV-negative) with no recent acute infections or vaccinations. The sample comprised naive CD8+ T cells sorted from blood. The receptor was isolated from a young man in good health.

The CDR3 nucleotides read TGTGCCATCCGCGCTTCCTTGGACAGGGACACTGAAGCTTTCTTT. As protein: CAIRASLDRDTEAFF. The chain combines TRBV10-3 with TRBJ1-1, with 8 nucleotides matching TRBD1. Germline lookup yields CDR1 ENHRY and CDR2 SYGVKD. V lost 8 bases to trimming and J lost 3 bases; unmatched junction nucleotides: 11. This CDR3 comprises 15 residues.